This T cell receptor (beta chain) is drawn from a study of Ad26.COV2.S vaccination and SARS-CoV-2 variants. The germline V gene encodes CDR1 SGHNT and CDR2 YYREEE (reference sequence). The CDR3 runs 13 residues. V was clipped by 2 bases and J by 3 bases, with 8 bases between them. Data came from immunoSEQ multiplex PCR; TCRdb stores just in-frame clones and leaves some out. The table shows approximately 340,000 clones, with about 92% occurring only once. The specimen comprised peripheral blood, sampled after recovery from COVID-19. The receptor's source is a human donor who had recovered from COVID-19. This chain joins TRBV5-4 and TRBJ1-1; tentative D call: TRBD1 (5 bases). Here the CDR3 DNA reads TGTGCCAGCAGCTTCGACAGCTACACTGAAGCTTTCTTT. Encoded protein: CASSFDSYTEAFF.